This T cell receptor beta chain was found in a study of graft-versus-host responses after intestinal transplantation. Study-level background: Transplants were multivisceral, liver-intestinal, or isolated intestinal.

Study-wide points: GvH clones were identified in recipient marrow, with some first appearing in ileum or blood.

Clones were sequenced by immunoSEQ multiplex PCR, and TCRdb holds only the in-frame ones, with some missing. The sample consists of approximately 49,000 clones, roughly 90% of them appearing once. With regard to this clone: No antigen is known for it.

The V segment lost 0 bases and the J segment 5 bases; nucleotides outside the gene matches: 7. The CDR3 length is 15 residues. Germline V gene data show CDR1 as SGDLS and CDR2 as YYNGEE. The chain couples TRBV9 to TRBJ2-7; 8 bases fit TRBD2. This clonotype was obtained from a human donor who was the organ donor for an intestinal transplant. This material consisted of unstimulated CD4+ T cells sorted from spleen or lymph node cells, taken before transplant. In nucleotides, the CDR3 is TGTGCCAGCAGCGTAGTCCCGGGAGGGGCTAACGAGCAGTACTTC. It encodes CASSVVPGGANEQYF.